This T cell receptor beta chain was found in a study of blood T cell repertoires in COVID-19. Study-wide background: There were acute and convalescent COVID-19 samples, and they came from the United States, Italy and Spain. Sources were T cells, B-cell-depleted T cells, or PBMCs; the material itself was cDNA or gDNA.

Libraries were prepared by immunoSEQ multiplex PCR; TCRdb keeps only in-frame clonotypes and omits some of them. The sample shows 55,000 to 80,000 clones, 80% to 90% of them seen only once. CDR3 length: 11 residues. Germline V gives CDR1 SQVTM, CDR2 ANQGSEA. V dropped 5 bases and J dropped 3 bases, with 7 bases sitting between them. The chain combines TRBV29-1 with TRBJ1-1; D might be TRBD1 (6 bases). The sequencing input was peripheral blood. This TCR was sampled from a man between 45 and 60 years old with acute or convalescent COVID-19. CDR3 residues: CSVRTDTEAFF. DNA of the CDR3: TGCAGCGTTCGGACAGACACTGAAGCTTTCTTT.